The 2 T cell receptor beta chains below come from one sample, sequenced in a study of cytotoxic CD8 clonotypes in ibrutinib-treated CLL. Some clones are missing from TCRdb's copy, which holds only in-frame ones; the method was immunoSEQ multiplex PCR. The data hold roughly 190,000 clones, with around three quarters observed a single time. The sample was PBMCs, taken after 24 months of ibrutinib treatment. The receptors originated from a human donor with chronic lymphocytic leukemia.

The rearrangement links TRBV30 to TRBJ2-3; 10 positions agree with TRBD2. This CDR3 is built from 16 residues. The germline gives CDR1 GTSNPN, CDR2 SVGIG (reference sequence). The V segment lost 5 bases and the J segment 2 bases; nucleotides outside the gene matches: 10. The CDR3 spells CAWGELAGSFTDTQYF. In DNA form, the CDR3 reads TGTGCCTGGGGAGAACTAGCGGGAAGCTTCACAGATACGCAGTATTTT.

The chain has TRBV19 and TRBJ1-2; D might be TRBD1 (6 bases). This CDR3 is built from 15 residues. CDR1 and CDR2 (germline): LNHDA, SQIVND (reference sequence). Trimming took off 4 bases at V and 1 base at J, with 13 bases between the two ends. CDR3 loop: CASSTHPGVNYGYTF. The CDR3 nucleotides read TGTGCCAGTAGTACCCACCCAGGGGTTAACTATGGCTACACCTTC.